This T cell receptor beta chain was found in a study of vaccination effects on CD4 cells after COVID-19. About the study: After the second dose, samples were taken at median day 72.

Antigen-specific CD4+ T cells were expanded (with viral peptide pools) by the ViraFEST assay ahead of sequencing. The authors isolated CD4+ T cells after ten to eleven days of culture. Participants got two doses of BNT162b2 or mRNA-1273 vaccine. No vaccinee had earlier SARS-CoV-2 infection, and nucleocapsid antibodies were negative. The researchers cultured 1.5 million to 2.5 million PBMC per well with around 9.2 IU/ml IL-2 and around 9.5 ug/ml peptides. The method was immunoSEQ multiplex PCR; TCRdb's version includes in-frame clones alone and lacks a portion of them. The sample contains about 14,000 clones, over 55% of which appear only once. Remarks on this clone: Its antigen remains unidentified.

Findings and limits, study-wide: The vaccine-induced clones of healthy vaccinees included only 1 of 255 that cross-reacted with common cold coronaviruses.

Germline-derived CDR1 and CDR2 are LGHNA and YSLEER. This CDR3 has 15 amino acids. The V gene lost 0 bases and the J gene lost 3 bases, with 11 bases spanning the gap. V gene TRBV4-3 combines with J gene TRBJ1-2; the D is unclear. The sample here was CD4+ T cells from PBMCs cultured with SARS-CoV-2 spike peptides, taken after COVID-19 vaccination. The TCR sequence derives from a human donor who received a COVID-19 vaccine. The CDR3 DNA is TGCGCCAGCAGCCAAGATCTGTCTCGGGACTATGGCTACACCTTC. Translated, it gives CASSQDLSRDYGYTF.